One and the same sample provided the 25 T cell receptor beta chains below, sequenced in a study of beta chain features in type 1 diabetes. Study-wide results and limits: There was a moderate but significant shortening of TCRB CDR3s in all four CD4+ subsets of Type 1 diabetes patients.

Antigens of these TCRs are unknown. Expressed TCRB transcripts were sequenced after all isolated RNA was converted to cDNA. Only in-frame clones appear in the TCRdb table, and some are missing; sequencing was by immunoSEQ multiplex PCR. In the table there are more than 120,000 clones, approximately 13% of which are singletons. The sequenced sample consisted of central memory CD4+ T cells from blood. Receptors originate from a man aged 18-30 years with type 1 diabetes.

This clone was recorded a few times. CDR3 sequence (DNA): TGCGCCAGCAGTCAAACCGGGACAGGGGGCAATAATGAGCAGTTCTTC. Its translation: CASSQTGTGGNNEQFF. This rearrangement joins TRBV23-1 to TRBJ2-1; 12 nucleotides agree with TRBD1. TRBV23-1 counts as an open reading frame of uncertain function. There are 16 residues in the CDR3. V lost 2 bases, J lost 7 bases, and 6 bases stayed unmatched.

This sequence joins TRBV5-1 and TRBJ1-4; 7 bases are a match to TRBD1. Trimming at V came to 3 bases and at J to 5 bases, leaving 4 bases not matched to a gene. CDR1 and CDR2 (germline): SGHRS, YFSETQ. The CDR3 contains 14 residues. The CDR3 DNA follows: TGCGCCAGCAGCTCCGGACAGGAAAATGAAAAACTGTTTTTT. This encodes CASSSGQENEKLFF.

The chain carries TRBV27 and TRBJ2-7, with 12 bases identical to TRBD2. The CDR3 has 17 amino acids. Germline CDR1 is MNHEY and CDR2 is SMNVEV (reference sequence). V trimming: 2 bases; J trimming: 5 bases; junction bases outside the gene matches: 10. The CDR3 DNA reads as TGTGCCAGCAGTTTAAAGTTTGGACTAGCGGGAAACAACGAGCAGTACTTC. The encoded protein is CASSLKFGLAGNNEQYF.

This clone was observed a few times. The gene calls are TRBV5-1 and TRBJ2-3; 7 positions match TRBD1. The CDR3 sequence is 14 residues long. CDR1 is SGHRS, CDR2 YFSETQ, per germline. V shed 5 bases and J 2 bases; nucleotides not matched to a gene: 5. The CDR3: CASRTGPDTDTQYF. CDR3 bases: TGCGCCAGCAGGACAGGGCCAGACACAGATACGCAGTATTTT.

This clone has just a few counts. The chain has TRBV10-3 and TRBJ1-2; 8 nucleotides align to TRBD1. Germline V gives CDR1 ENHRY, CDR2 SYGVKD. V lost 2 bases to trimming and J lost 10 bases; unmatched junction nucleotides: 9. The CDR3 loop spans 14 amino acids. CDR3 sequence reads: CAISERTGQDAYTF. In DNA, the CDR3 is TGTGCCATCAGTGAGCGGACAGGGCAAGACGCCTACACCTTC.

A few counts support this clone. Relative to the germline gene, one junction end is altered; a read error may explain this. This sequence joins TRBV7-7 and TRBJ2-7; D tentatively fits TRBD1 or TRBD2 (5 bases each). Germline V gives CDR1 SSHAT, CDR2 FNYEAQ (reference sequence). This CDR3 has 15 amino acids. The CDR3 is CASSLGPRESYEQYF. CDR3 sequence (DNA): TGTGCTAGCAGCTTAGGGCCCAGGGAGTCCTACGAGCAGTACTTC.

V usage is TRBV15 and J usage is TRBJ2-6; tentative D call: TRBD2 (5 bases). Germline V CDR1 and CDR2: LNHNV, YYDKDF (reference sequence). The CDR3 spans 16 residues. V was shortened by 0 bases and J by 4 bases, with 10 bases between the two germline ends. The CDR3 coding sequence is TGTGCCACCAGCAGAGATCGATCGGGAGGGGCCAACGTCCTGACTTTC. Its protein product is CATSRDRSGGANVLTF. The variable domain in full, completed from reference TRBV15 and TRBJ2-6, reads DAMVIQNPRYQVTQFGKPVTLSCSQTLNHNVMYWYQQKSSQAPKLLFHYYDKDFNNEADTPDNFQSRRPNTSFCFLDIRSPGLGDTAMYLCATSRDRSGGANVLTFGAGSRLTVL.

This clone occurred many times. Other DNA sequences within the sample encode an identical CDR3. The chain links TRBV7-9 to TRBJ2-3; D possibly matches TRBD1 or TRBD2 (5 bases each). Germline-derived CDR1 and CDR2 are SEHNR and FQNEAQ (reference sequence). Trimming cost V 5 bases and J 5 bases, with 8 bases left between them. The length of the CDR3 is 12 residues. CDR3 protein: CASSPGGDTQYF. The DNA of the CDR3 is TGTGCCAGCAGCCCTGGGGGAGATACGCAGTATTTT.

This clone appeared many times. This chain connects TRBV9 to TRBJ1-1; D unclear. The V gene's germline CDR1 is SGDLS and CDR2 YYNGEE. The V gene lost 5 bases and the J gene lost 0 bases, with 14 bases spanning the gap. This CDR3 is 15 amino acids long. CDR3 region: CASSPRLGLNTEAFF. The CDR3 nucleotides are TGTGCCAGCAGTCCTAGATTAGGTTTGAACACTGAAGCTTTCTTT.

This clone came up a few times. This chain connects TRBV7-9 to TRBJ1-2; D is uncertain. Looked up from germline, CDR1 is SEHNR and CDR2 is FQNEAQ (reference sequence). The CDR3 has 16 residues. V was cut by 3 bases and J by 0 bases, with 14 bases left in between. CDR3 in amino acids: CASSLGSGTSNYGYTF. The CDR3 nucleotides are TGTGCCAGCAGCTTGGGCAGCGGTACCTCTAACTATGGCTACACCTTC.

This clone came up a few times. The rearrangement uses TRBV5-1 and TRBJ2-5; D remains ambiguous. Per the germline V gene, CDR1 is SGHRS and CDR2 is YFSETQ. V lost 0 bases and J lost 1, with 10 bases in between. CDR3 length: 15 amino acids. CDR3 in amino acids: CASSLAGNPQETQYF. In nucleotides, the CDR3 is TGCGCCAGCAGCTTGGCTGGGAACCCCCAAGAGACCCAGTACTTC.

This clone turned up a few times. J is TRBJ1-2 and V is TRBV6-5; 8 nucleotides align to TRBD1. Unmatched junction bases numbered 8, after V lost 4 bases and J lost 4 bases. The CDR3 contains 15 residues. Germline lookup yields CDR1 MNHEY and CDR2 SVGAGI. As DNA, the CDR3 is TGTGCCAGCAGTTCCGCAGGGGGCGCCATCTATGGCTACACCTTC. Amino acid sequence: CASSSAGGAIYGYTF.

The V and J genes are TRBV2 and TRBJ2-7, with D possibly called TRBD1 or TRBD2 (5 bases each). V lost 8 bases to trimming and J lost 5 bases, with 13 bases between them. The CDR3 sequence is 12 residues long. Germline lookup yields CDR1 SNHLY and CDR2 FYNNEI. The chain's CDR3 is CASQWGSDEQYF. The CDR3 DNA reads as TGTGCCAGCCAATGGGGGAGCGACGAGCAGTACTTC.

The chain recombines TRBV5-4 with TRBJ1-6; TRBD1 agrees at 7 bases. V was pared by 4 bases and J by 6 bases, with 7 bases of the junction left unmatched. Germline CDR1 is SGHNT and CDR2 is YYREEE (reference sequence). The CDR3 totals 15 residues. CDR3 coding DNA: TGTGCCAGCAGCCCGGGACAGTCCATTAATTCACCCCTCCACTTT. Amino acids: CASSPGQSINSPLHF.

This clone has only a few counts. V usage is TRBV29-1 and J usage is TRBJ1-2, with D maybe TRBD1 (6 bases). Germline V gene lookup returns CDR1 SQVTM and CDR2 ANQGSEA. Trimming cost V 4 bases and J 7 bases, with 10 bases left between them. This CDR3 has 11 residues. CDR3 amino acids: CSVAEGGGYTF. The DNA for the CDR3 is TGCAGCGTTGCTGAGGGGGGTGGCTACACCTTC.

The rearrangement uses TRBV23-1 and TRBJ1-3; 9 bases fit TRBD1. TRBV23-1 is flagged as an ORF with uncertain function. V lost 7 bases, J lost 4 bases, and 5 bases stayed unmatched. The CDR3 runs 14 residues. CDR3 DNA: TGCGCCAGCAAACAGGGGGCGGCCGGAAACACCATATATTTT. This gives the protein CASKQGAAGNTIYF.

This clone has just a few counts. V and J are TRBV10-3 and TRBJ1-1; no firm D call. Between the trimmed V and J ends, which lost 0 bases and 3 bases, there was a span of 20 bases. The germline CDR1 and CDR2 sequences are ENHRY and SYGVKD. This CDR3 is 18 amino acids long. The DNA for the CDR3 is TGTGCCATCAGTGAGTCTGGGCAGCTGAATGACATATACACTGAAGCTTTCTTT. Its protein product is CAISESGQLNDIYTEAFF.

This chain uses TRBV30 with TRBJ2-6; D ambiguous. The length of the CDR3 is 14 residues. Trimming pared 3 bases from V and 1 base from J, leaving 7 bases between. CDR1 is GTSNPN and CDR2 is SVGIG in the germline V gene (reference sequence). CDR3 protein: CAWRSVSGANVLTF. Here the CDR3 DNA reads TGTGCCTGGAGGAGCGTGTCTGGGGCCAACGTCCTGACTTTC.

The chain has TRBV7-9 and TRBJ1-2; no definite D call. The germline V gene has CDR1 SEHNR and CDR2 FQNEAQ (reference sequence). V shed 1 base and J shed 0 bases, with 9 bases lying between them. This CDR3 region has 15 residues. The CDR3 sequence is CASSLGQSSNYGYTF. DNA of the CDR3: TGTGCCAGCAGCTTAGGCCAGAGCTCTAACTATGGCTACACCTTC.

The V gene is TRBV7-9, the J gene TRBJ1-3; tentative D call: TRBD1 (5 bases). The germline V gene encodes CDR1 SEHNR and CDR2 FQNEAQ (reference sequence). Trimming took 5 bases from V and 4 from J, leaving 12 bases between them. The CDR3 runs 14 residues. Here the CDR3 reads CASSPRGGGNTIYF. The CDR3 bases are TGTGCCAGCAGCCCCCGTGGGGGAGGAAACACCATATATTTT.

This clone was seen a handful of times. V is TRBV15 and J is TRBJ2-1; no clear D gene. There are 15 residues in the CDR3. Germline CDR1 is LNHNV and CDR2 is YYDKDF (reference sequence). V shed 0 bases and J shed 4 bases, with 10 bases lying between them. CDR3 sequence: CATSRDKGSYNEQFF. As DNA, the CDR3 is TGTGCCACCAGCAGAGATAAGGGCAGTTACAATGAGCAGTTCTTC.

There are many counts of this clone. This chain uses TRBV5-4 with TRBJ2-7, with TRBD1 identical over 9 bases. CDR3 size: 16 residues. The V and J ends lost 3 bases and 0 bases, in that order; junction bases with no gene match: 7. Germline lookup yields CDR1 SGHNT and CDR2 YYREEE (reference sequence). CDR3 sequence: CASSSADRGSSYEQYF. The CDR3 nucleotides are TGTGCCAGCAGCTCAGCTGACAGGGGGAGCTCCTACGAGCAGTACTTC.

This clone was counted a few times. The J gene is TRBJ2-1, the V gene TRBV5-1, with 7 bases fitting TRBD1. CDR1 is SGHRS, CDR2 YFSETQ, per germline. The J segment lost 4 bases and the V segment lost 6 bases, leaving 10 bases of the junction unmatched. This CDR3 has 15 residues. The CDR3 coding sequence is TGCGCCAGCACCACCACAGGGGAATCATACAATGAGCAGTTCTTC. Its translation is CASTTTGESYNEQFF.

This clone was seen a few times. V and J are TRBV29-1 and TRBJ2-2, with 9 positions matching TRBD1. CDR1 and CDR2 (germline): SQVTM, ANQGSEA. The CDR3 sequence is 14 residues long. Losses at the gene ends were 3 bases for V and 4 bases for J; bases not matched to a gene: 3. The DNA of the CDR3 is TGCAGCGTTGATTGGGACAGGGCCACCGGGGAGCTGTTTTTT. This codes for CSVDWDRATGELFF.

There are a few counts of this clone. The chain joins TRBV7-9 to TRBJ1-2, with D maybe TRBD1 (6 bases). Per germline, CDR1 SEHNR and CDR2 FQNEAQ (reference sequence). V lost 2 bases to trimming and J lost 3 bases, with 10 bases between them. The CDR3 runs to 14 residues. Written as DNA, the CDR3 is TGTGCCAGCAGCTTATTGGGGGGCGACTATGGCTACACCTTC. As protein: CASSLLGGDYGYTF.